This is a list of T cell receptor beta chains from one sample in a study of T-cell memory formation after mild COVID-19. MiXCR, run by TCRdb on the 5' RACE reads, gives a single entry per CDR3 protein. The repertoire holds 50,000 or so distinct CDR3 sequences, with roughly 9% as singletons. The material sequenced was PBMCs or a T cell subset sorted from them (not recorded which). All receptors come from an adult woman who had mild COVID-19 (a few samples of this study predate the infection). Cell type and time point are not known. Each CDR3 is given with its conserved first and last residue. Fields, in order: J gene, clone size, D gene, V gene, CDR3 protein, CDR3 DNA. The D gene is left open where the match is weak. Where a row states a size, it is once, few, many or the class of an expanded clone; other rows omit it.

j_call: TRBJ1-2; clone_size: -; d_call: -; v_call: TRBV7-2; cdr3_aa: CASSFPSNYGYTF; cdr3_nt: TGTGCCAGCAGCTTTCCTAGCAACTATGGCTACACCTTC
j_call: TRBJ1-2; clone_size: -; d_call: -; v_call: TRBV5-6; cdr3_aa: CASSLLPGSGYGYTF; cdr3_nt: TGTGCCAGCAGCTTGTTACCAGGATCCGGCTATGGCTACACCTTC
j_call: TRBJ2-7; clone_size: many; d_call: TRBD1; v_call: TRBV6-6; cdr3_aa: CASSYSQGTYEQYF; cdr3_nt: TGTGCCAGCAGTTACTCACAGGGGACCTACGAGCAGTACTTC
j_call: TRBJ2-1; clone_size: few; d_call: TRBD1; v_call: TRBV29-1; cdr3_aa: CSVEGSRQGRNEQFF; cdr3_nt: TGCAGCGTTGAAGGGTCGAGACAGGGTAGGAATGAGCAGTTCTTC
j_call: TRBJ1-5; clone_size: few; d_call: -; v_call: TRBV25-1; cdr3_aa: CASREGNQPQHF; cdr3_nt: TGTGCCAGCAGGGAAGGGAATCAGCCCCAGCATTTT
j_call: TRBJ1-4; clone_size: few; d_call: -; v_call: TRBV23-1; cdr3_aa: CASSQSKGEKLFF; cdr3_nt: TGCGCCAGCAGTCAATCGAAGGGGGAAAAACTGTTTTTT
j_call: TRBJ2-2; clone_size: -; d_call: TRBD2; v_call: TRBV20-1; cdr3_aa: CSARDPSLAGGTGELFF; cdr3_nt: TGCAGTGCTAGAGATCCTTCACTAGCGGGGGGCACCGGGGAGCTGTTTTTT
j_call: TRBJ2-5; clone_size: many; d_call: -; v_call: TRBV7-2; cdr3_aa: CASSDPLDRGLEETQYF; cdr3_nt: TGTGCCAGCAGCGATCCCCTTGATCGGGGGCTGGAAGAGACCCAGTACTTC
j_call: TRBJ2-2; clone_size: few; d_call: -; v_call: TRBV18; cdr3_aa: CASSPMAGRVSGAGELFF; cdr3_nt: TGTGCCAGCTCCCCAATGGCAGGCCGAGTTTCCGGAGCCGGGGAGCTGTTTTTT
j_call: TRBJ2-7; clone_size: many; d_call: -; v_call: TRBV24-1; cdr3_aa: CATSDSQGFGSYEQYF; cdr3_nt: TGTGCCACCAGTGACTCACAGGGTTTCGGAAGCTACGAGCAGTACTTC
j_call: TRBJ1-1; clone_size: -; d_call: -; v_call: TRBV20-1; cdr3_aa: CSARISWVTEAFF; cdr3_nt: TGCAGTGCTAGAATATCGTGGGTGACTGAAGCTTTCTTT
j_call: TRBJ1-1; clone_size: few; d_call: -; v_call: TRBV6-5; cdr3_aa: CASNEVRTNTEAFF; cdr3_nt: TGTGCCAGCAACGAAGTTAGGACGAACACTGAAGCTTTCTTT
j_call: TRBJ1-5; clone_size: few; d_call: -; v_call: TRBV5-6; cdr3_aa: CASSLTGNQPQHF; cdr3_nt: TGTGCCAGCAGCCTGACAGGAAATCAGCCCCAGCATTTT
j_call: TRBJ1-1; clone_size: -; d_call: -; v_call: TRBV12-3/TRBV12-4; cdr3_aa: CASSLWARRNTEAFF; cdr3_nt: TGTGCCAGCAGTTTATGGGCCCGAAGGAACACTGAAGCTTTCTTT
j_call: TRBJ2-1; clone_size: -; d_call: TRBD2; v_call: TRBV4-2; cdr3_aa: CASSQVGAGELVNEQFF; cdr3_nt: TGTGCCAGCAGCCAAGTCGGAGCGGGAGAATTGGTCAATGAGCAGTTCTTC
j_call: TRBJ2-3; clone_size: few; d_call: TRBD2; v_call: TRBV25-1; cdr3_aa: CASRPRPGGPTDTQYF; cdr3_nt: TGTGCCAGCAGACCACGACCGGGAGGGCCCACAGATACGCAGTATTTT
j_call: TRBJ1-2; clone_size: few; d_call: -; v_call: TRBV29-1; cdr3_aa: CSVEHSLNYGYTF; cdr3_nt: TGCAGCGTTGAACACAGTCTGAACTATGGCTACACCTTC
j_call: TRBJ2-1; clone_size: few; d_call: TRBD2; v_call: TRBV20-1; cdr3_aa: CSAIAGGRSYNEQFF; cdr3_nt: TGCAGTGCTATAGCGGGAGGGAGGTCCTACAATGAGCAGTTCTTC
j_call: TRBJ1-6; clone_size: once; d_call: -; v_call: TRBV9; cdr3_aa: CASSVRDNSPLHF; cdr3_nt: TGTGCCAGCAGCGTAAGGGATAATTCACCCCTCCACTTT
j_call: TRBJ1-5; clone_size: -; d_call: -; v_call: TRBV12-3/TRBV12-4; cdr3_aa: CASSYQGGSNQPQHF; cdr3_nt: TGTGCCAGCAGTTATCAGGGAGGTAGCAATCAGCCCCAGCATTTT
j_call: TRBJ2-7; clone_size: many; d_call: -; v_call: TRBV29-1; cdr3_aa: CSVHRGVAQYF; cdr3_nt: TGCAGCGTCCACCGGGGTGTAGCGCAGTACTTC
j_call: TRBJ1-3; clone_size: many; d_call: TRBD1; v_call: TRBV9; cdr3_aa: CASSVGTGGGNTIYF; cdr3_nt: TGTGCCAGCAGCGTGGGGACAGGGGGAGGAAACACCATATATTTT
j_call: TRBJ2-7; clone_size: few; d_call: -; v_call: TRBV11-2; cdr3_aa: CASSLICCSYEQYF; cdr3_nt: TGTGCCAGCAGCTTGATTTGCTGCTCCTACGAGCAGTACTTC
j_call: TRBJ2-1; clone_size: few; d_call: -; v_call: TRBV12-3/TRBV12-4; cdr3_aa: CASSSPTVGGNEQFF; cdr3_nt: TGTGCCAGCAGTTCCCCGACCGTGGGGGGCAATGAGCAGTTCTTC
j_call: TRBJ2-7; clone_size: -; d_call: -; v_call: TRBV11-3; cdr3_aa: CASSPWDSASYEQYF; cdr3_nt: TGTGCCAGCAGCCCCTGGGACTCCGCCTCCTACGAGCAGTACTTC
j_call: TRBJ2-1; clone_size: many; d_call: -; v_call: TRBV24-1; cdr3_aa: CATSDREGGSYNEQFF; cdr3_nt: TGTGCCACCAGTGATAGGGAGGGGGGCTCCTACAATGAGCAGTTCTTC
j_call: TRBJ1-1; clone_size: -; d_call: -; v_call: TRBV6-5; cdr3_aa: CASSYDDRRTAFF; cdr3_nt: TGTGCCAGCAGTTACGATGACAGGCGTACGGCTTTCTTT
j_call: TRBJ1-1; clone_size: -; d_call: -; v_call: TRBV20-1; cdr3_aa: CSARADLTTEAFF; cdr3_nt: TGCAGTGCTAGAGCCGACCTGACCACTGAAGCTTTCTTT
j_call: TRBJ2-1; clone_size: few; d_call: TRBD2; v_call: TRBV24-1; cdr3_aa: CATSVPGGDYEQFF; cdr3_nt: TGTGCCACCAGTGTGCCGGGAGGGGACTATGAGCAGTTCTTC
j_call: TRBJ2-3; clone_size: -; d_call: -; v_call: TRBV20-1; cdr3_aa: CSAHRLSTQYF; cdr3_nt: TGCAGTGCGCATCGACTATCAACGCAGTATTTT
j_call: TRBJ2-2; clone_size: many; d_call: -; v_call: TRBV7-2; cdr3_aa: CASSLAGNTGELFF; cdr3_nt: TGTGCCAGCAGCTTAGCGGGGAACACCGGGGAGCTGTTTTTT
j_call: TRBJ2-5; clone_size: many; d_call: -; v_call: TRBV9; cdr3_aa: CASSVVGTAETQYF; cdr3_nt: TGTGCCAGCAGCGTAGTAGGGACTGCCGAGACCCAGTACTTC
j_call: TRBJ2-5; clone_size: -; d_call: TRBD2; v_call: TRBV5-1; cdr3_aa: CATRRTSGETQYF; cdr3_nt: TGCGCCACTAGGAGGACTAGCGGTGAGACCCAGTACTTC
j_call: TRBJ1-6; clone_size: many; d_call: -; v_call: TRBV6-5; cdr3_aa: CASRPQIDGGSPLHF; cdr3_nt: TGTGCCAGCAGACCTCAAATTGACGGGGGTTCACCCCTCCACTTT
j_call: TRBJ1-4; clone_size: few; d_call: -; v_call: TRBV15; cdr3_aa: CATSRDPGTAAMGELFF; cdr3_nt: TGTGCCACCAGCAGAGATCCCGGGACGGCGGCTATGGGAGAACTGTTTTTT
j_call: TRBJ1-2; clone_size: few; d_call: TRBD1; v_call: TRBV7-9; cdr3_aa: CASSPSGTGGIGYTF; cdr3_nt: TGTGCCAGCAGCCCGAGCGGGACAGGGGGCATTGGCTACACCTTC
j_call: TRBJ2-1; clone_size: few; d_call: -; v_call: TRBV20-1; cdr3_aa: CSASGGRLEQFF; cdr3_nt: TGCAGTGCTAGCGGGGGGCGTTTAGAGCAGTTCTTC
j_call: TRBJ1-5; clone_size: many; d_call: -; v_call: TRBV6-5; cdr3_aa: CASSSMTGGSNQPQHF; cdr3_nt: TGTGCCAGCAGTTCCATGACAGGCGGAAGCAATCAGCCCCAGCATTTT
j_call: TRBJ2-5; clone_size: many; d_call: TRBD1; v_call: TRBV20-1; cdr3_aa: CSASGLGQGYRTQYF; cdr3_nt: TGCAGTGCTAGTGGGTTGGGACAGGGCTACCGGACCCAGTACTTC
j_call: TRBJ1-1; clone_size: -; d_call: TRBD1; v_call: TRBV13; cdr3_aa: CASSSRKPGQGRGEAFF; cdr3_nt: TGTGCCAGCAGCTCTAGAAAGCCGGGACAGGGGCGCGGTGAAGCTTTCTTT